What follows is one TCR beta chain and its context. In its sample, this clone was seen once. Its target antigen remains unknown. Qualities for individual bases were not recorded, and no much larger clone is one base off. Receptors were amplified or captured by the immunoSEQ multiplex PCR assay. Here the immuneACCESS table is served through TCRdb, limited to in-frame sequences with V and J called. Missing clones are a known gap in these copies; in checked studies unresolved V genes cover under half, and the rest lacks a known reason. The sample contains around 56,000 clones, 89% of them found a single time. About 1.8% of the sample goes to the ten largest clones. This sample is part of a study of T cell changes during pregnancy in multiple sclerosis (dated by TCRdb to about 2019). For context, the study as a whole: The study looked at changes in the T cell repertoire across pregnancy in women with multiple sclerosis.

Spanning cysteine to phenylalanine, the CDR3 consists of 14 amino acids. Just the 42-base CDR3 DNA is kept, in frame starting at base 1. Germline trimming amounts to 5 bases on V and 11 bases on J, with 4 as the count of junction bases outside the gene matches. CDR1 is given as SEHNR and CDR2 as FQNEAQ, both from the germline V gene (reference sequence). Material: peripheral blood, obtained after pregnancy. The chain joins TRBV7-9 to TRBJ1-6, with 12 bases matching TRBD1. The sequence was collected from a female donor with multiple sclerosis, enrolled in a pregnancy study. The CDR3 here reads CASSPGTGGAPLHF. Read as DNA, the sequence is TGTGCCAGCAGCCCCGGGACAGGGGGCGCACCCCTCCACTTT.